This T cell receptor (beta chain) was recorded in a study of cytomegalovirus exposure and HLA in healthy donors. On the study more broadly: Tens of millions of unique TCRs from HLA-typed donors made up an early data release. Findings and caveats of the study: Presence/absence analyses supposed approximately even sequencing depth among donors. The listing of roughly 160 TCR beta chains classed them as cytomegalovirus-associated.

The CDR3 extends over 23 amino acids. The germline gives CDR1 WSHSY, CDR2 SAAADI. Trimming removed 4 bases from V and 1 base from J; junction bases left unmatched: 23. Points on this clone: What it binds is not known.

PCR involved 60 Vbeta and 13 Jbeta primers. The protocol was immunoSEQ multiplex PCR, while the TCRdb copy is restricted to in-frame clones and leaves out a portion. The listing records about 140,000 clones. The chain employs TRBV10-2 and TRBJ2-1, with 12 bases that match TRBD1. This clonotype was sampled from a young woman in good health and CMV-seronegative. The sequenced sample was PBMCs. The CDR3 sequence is CASSGFLRDRGHGGGRSYNEQFF. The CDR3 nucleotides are TGCGCCAGCAGTGGGTTCCTGAGGGACAGGGGGCATGGGGGAGGGAGGTCCTACAATGAGCAGTTCTTC.